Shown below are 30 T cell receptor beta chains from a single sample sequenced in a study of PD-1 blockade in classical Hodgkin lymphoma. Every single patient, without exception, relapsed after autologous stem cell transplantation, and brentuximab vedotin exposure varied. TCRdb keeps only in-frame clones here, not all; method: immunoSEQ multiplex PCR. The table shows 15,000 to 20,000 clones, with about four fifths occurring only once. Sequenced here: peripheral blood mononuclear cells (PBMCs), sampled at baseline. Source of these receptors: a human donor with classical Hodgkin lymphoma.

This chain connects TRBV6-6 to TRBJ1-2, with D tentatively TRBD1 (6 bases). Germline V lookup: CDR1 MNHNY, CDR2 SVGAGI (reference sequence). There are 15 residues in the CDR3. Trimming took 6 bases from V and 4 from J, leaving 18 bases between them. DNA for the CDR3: TGTGCCAGCAGCCCCGAACAGGGTCGGGCCTATGGCTACACCTTC. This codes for CASSPEQGRAYGYTF.

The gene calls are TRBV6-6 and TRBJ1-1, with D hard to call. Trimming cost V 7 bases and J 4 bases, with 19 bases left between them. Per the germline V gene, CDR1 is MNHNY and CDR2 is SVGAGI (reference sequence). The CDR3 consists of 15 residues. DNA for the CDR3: TGTGCCAGCATCCTCGGACGGACTGTGGGCACTGAAGCTTTCTTT. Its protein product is CASILGRTVGTEAFF.

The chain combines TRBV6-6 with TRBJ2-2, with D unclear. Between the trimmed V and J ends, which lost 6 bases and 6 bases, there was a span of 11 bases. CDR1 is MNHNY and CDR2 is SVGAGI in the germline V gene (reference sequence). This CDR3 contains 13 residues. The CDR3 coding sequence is TGTGCCAGCAGCAATTTTCGGGCCGGGGAGCTGTTTTTT. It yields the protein CASSNFRAGELFF.

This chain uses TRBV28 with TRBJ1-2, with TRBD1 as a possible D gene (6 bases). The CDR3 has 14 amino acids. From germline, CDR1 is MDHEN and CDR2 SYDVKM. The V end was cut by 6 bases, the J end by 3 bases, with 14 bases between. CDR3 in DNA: TGTGCCAGCAGACCTACAGGGAGCCACTATGGCTACACCTTC. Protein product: CASRPTGSHYGYTF.

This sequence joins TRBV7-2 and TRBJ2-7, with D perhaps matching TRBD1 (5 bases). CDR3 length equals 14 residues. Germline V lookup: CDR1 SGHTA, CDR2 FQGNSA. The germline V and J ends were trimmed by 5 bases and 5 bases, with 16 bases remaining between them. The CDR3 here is CASSPRQGGNEQYF. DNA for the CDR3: TGTGCCAGCAGCCCCAGGCAGGGTGGGAACGAGCAGTACTTC.

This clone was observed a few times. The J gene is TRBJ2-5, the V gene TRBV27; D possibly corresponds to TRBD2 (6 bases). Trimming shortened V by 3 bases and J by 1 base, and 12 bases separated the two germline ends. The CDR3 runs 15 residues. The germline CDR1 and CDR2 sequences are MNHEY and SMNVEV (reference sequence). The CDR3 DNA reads TGTGCCAGCAGTTTTGCGGGGACCTCCCAAGAGACCCAGTACTTC. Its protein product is CASSFAGTSQETQYF.

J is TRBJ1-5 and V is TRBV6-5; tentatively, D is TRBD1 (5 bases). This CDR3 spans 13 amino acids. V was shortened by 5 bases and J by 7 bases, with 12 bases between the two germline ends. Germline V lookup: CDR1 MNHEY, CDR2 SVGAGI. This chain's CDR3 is CASSPGHSQPQHF. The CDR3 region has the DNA TGTGCCAGCAGTCCGGGGCACAGCCAGCCCCAGCATTTT.

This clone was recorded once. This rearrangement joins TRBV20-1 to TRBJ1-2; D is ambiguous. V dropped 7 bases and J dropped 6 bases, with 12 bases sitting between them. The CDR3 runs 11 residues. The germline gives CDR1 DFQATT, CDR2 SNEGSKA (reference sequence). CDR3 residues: CSVRRENGYTF. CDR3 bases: TGCAGTGTCAGACGTGAGAATGGCTACACCTTC.

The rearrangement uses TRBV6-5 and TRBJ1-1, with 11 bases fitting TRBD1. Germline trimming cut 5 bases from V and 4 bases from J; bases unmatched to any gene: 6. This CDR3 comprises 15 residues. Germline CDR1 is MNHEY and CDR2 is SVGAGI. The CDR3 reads CASSQDRGPGTEAFF. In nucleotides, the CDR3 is TGTGCCAGCAGTCAGGACAGGGGGCCGGGCACTGAAGCTTTCTTT.

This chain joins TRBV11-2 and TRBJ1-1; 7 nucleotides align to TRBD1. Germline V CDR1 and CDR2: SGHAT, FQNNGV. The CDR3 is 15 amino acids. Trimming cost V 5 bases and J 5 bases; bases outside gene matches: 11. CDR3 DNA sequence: TGTGCCAGCAGCCTTGGACAGGCGGTTAGGACTGAAGCTTTCTTT. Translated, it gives CASSLGQAVRTEAFF.

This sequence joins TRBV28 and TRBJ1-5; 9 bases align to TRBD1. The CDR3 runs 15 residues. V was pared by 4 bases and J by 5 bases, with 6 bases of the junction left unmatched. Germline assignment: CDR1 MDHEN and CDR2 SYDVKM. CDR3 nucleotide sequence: TGTGCCAGCAGTTCGATACAGGGGGCCTATCAGCCCCAGCATTTT. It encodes CASSSIQGAYQPQHF.

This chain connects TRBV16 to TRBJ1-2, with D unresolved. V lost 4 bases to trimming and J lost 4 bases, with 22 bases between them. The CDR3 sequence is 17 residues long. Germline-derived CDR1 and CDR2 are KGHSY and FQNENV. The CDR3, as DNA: TGTGCCAGCAGCCCCGGAAAGGCAGTATCAGATGGCTATGGCTACACCTTC. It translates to CASSPGKAVSDGYGYTF.

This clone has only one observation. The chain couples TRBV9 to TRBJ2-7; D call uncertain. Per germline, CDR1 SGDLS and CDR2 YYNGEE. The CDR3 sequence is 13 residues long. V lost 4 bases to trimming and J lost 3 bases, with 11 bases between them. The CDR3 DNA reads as TGTGCCAGCAGCTCCAGCCCGGGCTACGAGCAGTACTTC. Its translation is CASSSSPGYEQYF.

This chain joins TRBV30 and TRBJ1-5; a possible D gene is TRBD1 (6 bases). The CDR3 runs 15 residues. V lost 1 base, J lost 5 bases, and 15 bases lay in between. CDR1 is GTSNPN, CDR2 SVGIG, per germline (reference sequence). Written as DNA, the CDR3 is TGTGCCTGGAGTGAGGGACACTGGGGGGATCAGCCCCAGCATTTT. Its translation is CAWSEGHWGDQPQHF.

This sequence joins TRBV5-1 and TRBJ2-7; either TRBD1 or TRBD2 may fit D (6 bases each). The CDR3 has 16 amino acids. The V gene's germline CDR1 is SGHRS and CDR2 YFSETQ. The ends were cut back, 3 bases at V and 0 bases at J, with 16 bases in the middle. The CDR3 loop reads CASSWGGTGNSYEQYF. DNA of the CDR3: TGCGCCAGCAGCTGGGGAGGAACAGGGAACTCCTACGAGCAGTACTTC.

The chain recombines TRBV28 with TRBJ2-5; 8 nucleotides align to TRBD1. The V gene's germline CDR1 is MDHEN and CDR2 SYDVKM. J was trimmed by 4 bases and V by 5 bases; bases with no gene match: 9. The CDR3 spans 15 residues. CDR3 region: CASSPIGQGRETQYF. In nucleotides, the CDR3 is TGTGCCAGCAGTCCAATCGGACAGGGCCGAGAGACCCAGTACTTC.

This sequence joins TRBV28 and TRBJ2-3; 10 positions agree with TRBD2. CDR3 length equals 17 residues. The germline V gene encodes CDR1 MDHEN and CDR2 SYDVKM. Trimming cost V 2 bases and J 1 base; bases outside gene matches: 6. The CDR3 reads CASSLITSGTGTDTQYF. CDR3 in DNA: TGTGCCAGCAGTTTAATCACTAGCGGGACGGGCACAGATACGCAGTATTTT. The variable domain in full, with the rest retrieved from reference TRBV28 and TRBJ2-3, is DVKVTQSSRYLVKRTGEKVFLECVQDMDHENMFWYRQDPGLGLRLIYFSYDVKMKEKGDIPEGYSVSREKKERFSLILESASTNQTSMYLCASSLITSGTGTDTQYFGPGTRLTVL.

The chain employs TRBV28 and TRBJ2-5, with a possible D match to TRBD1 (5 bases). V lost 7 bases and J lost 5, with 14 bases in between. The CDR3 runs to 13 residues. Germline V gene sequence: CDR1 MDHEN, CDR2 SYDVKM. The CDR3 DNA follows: TGTGCCAGCACCCCCAGGGAACTTGAGACCCAGTACTTC. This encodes CASTPRELETQYF.

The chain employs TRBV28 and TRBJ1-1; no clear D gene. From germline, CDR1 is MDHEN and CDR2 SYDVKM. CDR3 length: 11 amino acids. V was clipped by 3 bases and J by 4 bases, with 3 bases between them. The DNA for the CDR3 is TGTGCCAGCAGTTTCCCCACTGAAGCTTTCTTT. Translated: CASSFPTEAFF.

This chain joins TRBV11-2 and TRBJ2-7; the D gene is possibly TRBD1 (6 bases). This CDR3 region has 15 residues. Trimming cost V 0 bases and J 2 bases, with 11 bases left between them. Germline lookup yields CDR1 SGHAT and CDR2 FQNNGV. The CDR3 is CASSLDPGVPYEQYF. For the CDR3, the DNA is TGTGCCAGCAGCTTAGACCCAGGGGTGCCCTACGAGCAGTACTTC.

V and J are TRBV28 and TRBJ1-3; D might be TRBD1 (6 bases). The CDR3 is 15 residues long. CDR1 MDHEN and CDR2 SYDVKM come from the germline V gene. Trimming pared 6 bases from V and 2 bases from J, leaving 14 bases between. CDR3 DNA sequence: TGTGCCAGCAGACCACAGGGAATGGCTGGAAACACCATATATTTT. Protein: CASRPQGMAGNTIYF.

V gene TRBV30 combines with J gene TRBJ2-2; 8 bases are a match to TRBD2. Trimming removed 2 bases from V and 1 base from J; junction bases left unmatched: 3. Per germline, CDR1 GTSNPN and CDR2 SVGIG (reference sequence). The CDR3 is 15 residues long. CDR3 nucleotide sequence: TGTGCCTGGAGTTTCCTAGCGGGGAACACCGGGGAGCTGTTTTTT. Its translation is CAWSFLAGNTGELFF.

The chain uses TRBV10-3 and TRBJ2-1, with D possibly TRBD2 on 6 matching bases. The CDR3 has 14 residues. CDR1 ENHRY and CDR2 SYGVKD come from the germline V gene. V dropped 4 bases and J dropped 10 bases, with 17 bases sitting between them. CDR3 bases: TGTGCCATCAGTGGGGACTCCCTGGAAGGAGAGCAGTTCTTC. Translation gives CAISGDSLEGEQFF.

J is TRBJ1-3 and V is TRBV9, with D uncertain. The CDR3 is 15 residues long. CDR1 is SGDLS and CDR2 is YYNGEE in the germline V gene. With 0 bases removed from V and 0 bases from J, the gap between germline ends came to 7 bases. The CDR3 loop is CASSVAPGSGNTIYF. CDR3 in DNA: TGTGCCAGCAGCGTAGCCCCGGGCTCTGGAAACACCATATATTTT.

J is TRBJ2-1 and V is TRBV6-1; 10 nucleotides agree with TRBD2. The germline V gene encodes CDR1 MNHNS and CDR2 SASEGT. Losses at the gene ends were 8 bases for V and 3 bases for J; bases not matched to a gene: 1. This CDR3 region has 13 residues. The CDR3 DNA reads TGTGCCAGCTTAGCGGGGGGCTACAATGAGCAGTTCTTC. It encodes CASLAGGYNEQFF.

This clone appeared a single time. DNA for the CDR3: TGTGCCAGCAGTCAAGGACTAGCGGGAGTCGAGCAGTTCTTC. This encodes CASSQGLAGVEQFF. V usage is TRBV6-6 and J usage is TRBJ2-1, with 13 bases lining up with TRBD2. Germline CDR1 and CDR2: MNHNY and SVGAGI (reference sequence). V lost 5 bases and J lost 10; bases outside the gene matches: 5. This CDR3 has 14 residues.

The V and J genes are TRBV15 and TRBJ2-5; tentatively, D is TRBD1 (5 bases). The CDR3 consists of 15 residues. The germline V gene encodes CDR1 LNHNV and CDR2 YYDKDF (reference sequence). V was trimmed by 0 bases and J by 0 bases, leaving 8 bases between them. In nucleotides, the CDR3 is TGTGCCACCAGCAGAGATGGACACGACCAAGAGACCCAGTACTTC. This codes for CATSRDGHDQETQYF.

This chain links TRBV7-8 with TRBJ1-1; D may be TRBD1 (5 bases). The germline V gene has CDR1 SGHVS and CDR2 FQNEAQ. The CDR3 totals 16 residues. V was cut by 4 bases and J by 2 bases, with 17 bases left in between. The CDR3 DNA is TGTGCCAGCAGCTCAGAGTCGGTGGGGGTCAACACTGAAGCTTTCTTT. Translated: CASSSESVGVNTEAFF.

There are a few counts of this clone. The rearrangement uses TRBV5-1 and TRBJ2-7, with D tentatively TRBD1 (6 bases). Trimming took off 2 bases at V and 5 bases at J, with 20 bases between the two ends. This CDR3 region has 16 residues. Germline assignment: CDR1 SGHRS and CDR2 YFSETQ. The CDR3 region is CASSFNRAQVPDEQYF. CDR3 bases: TGCGCCAGCAGCTTCAACAGGGCTCAGGTCCCCGACGAGCAGTACTTC.

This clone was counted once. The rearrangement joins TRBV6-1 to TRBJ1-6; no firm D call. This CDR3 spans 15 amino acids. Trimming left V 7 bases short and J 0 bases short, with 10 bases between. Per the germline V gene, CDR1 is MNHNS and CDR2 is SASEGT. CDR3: CASTGPFSYNSPLHF. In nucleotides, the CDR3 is TGTGCCAGCACTGGACCCTTCTCCTATAATTCACCCCTCCACTTT.